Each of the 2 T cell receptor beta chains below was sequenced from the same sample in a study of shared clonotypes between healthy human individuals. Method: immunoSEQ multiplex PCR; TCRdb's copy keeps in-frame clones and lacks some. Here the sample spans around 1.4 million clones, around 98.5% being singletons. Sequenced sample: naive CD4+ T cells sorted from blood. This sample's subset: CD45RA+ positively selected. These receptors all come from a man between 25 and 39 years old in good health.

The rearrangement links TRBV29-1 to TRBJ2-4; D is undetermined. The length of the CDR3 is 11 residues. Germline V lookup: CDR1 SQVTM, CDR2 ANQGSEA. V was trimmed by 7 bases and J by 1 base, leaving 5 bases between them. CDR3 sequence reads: CSGMAKNIQYF. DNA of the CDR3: TGCAGCGGAATGGCCAAAAACATTCAGTACTTC. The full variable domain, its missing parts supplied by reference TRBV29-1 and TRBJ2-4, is SAVISQKPSRDICQRGTSLTIQCQVDSQVTMMFWYRQQPGQSLTLIATANQGSEATYESGFVIDKFPISRPNLTFSTLTVSNMSPEDSSIYLCSGMAKNIQYFGAGTRLSVL.

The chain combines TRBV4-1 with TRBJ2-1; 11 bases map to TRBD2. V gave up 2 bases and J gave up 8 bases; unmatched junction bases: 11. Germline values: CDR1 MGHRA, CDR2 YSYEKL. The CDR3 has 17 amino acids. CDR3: CASSQPSTSGNLDEQFF. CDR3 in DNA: TGCGCCAGCAGCCAACCTTCGACTAGCGGGAACCTTGATGAGCAGTTCTTC.